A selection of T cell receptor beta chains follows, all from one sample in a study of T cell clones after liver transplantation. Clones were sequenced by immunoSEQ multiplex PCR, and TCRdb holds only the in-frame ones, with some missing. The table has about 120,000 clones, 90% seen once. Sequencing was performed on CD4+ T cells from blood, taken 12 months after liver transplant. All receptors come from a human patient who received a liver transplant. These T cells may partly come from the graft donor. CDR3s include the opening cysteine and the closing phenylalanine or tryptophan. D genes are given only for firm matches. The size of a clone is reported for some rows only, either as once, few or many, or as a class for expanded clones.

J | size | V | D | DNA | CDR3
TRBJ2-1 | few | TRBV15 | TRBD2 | TGTGCTACGGCCAGCGTAGCGGGTATAGGCAATGAGCAGTTCTTC | CATASVAGIGNEQFF
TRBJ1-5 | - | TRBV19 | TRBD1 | TGTGCCAGTAGTGGACAGGCCGGAAGCAATCAGCCCCAGCATTTT | CASSGQAGSNQPQHF
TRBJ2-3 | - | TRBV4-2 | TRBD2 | TGTGCCAGCAGCCAGGGACTAGCGGGAGAAGATACGCAGTATTTT | CASSQGLAGEDTQYF
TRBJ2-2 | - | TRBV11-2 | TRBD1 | TGTGCCAGCAGCTTAGTAACAGGGGGAAACACCGGGGAGCTGTTTTTT | CASSLVTGGNTGELFF
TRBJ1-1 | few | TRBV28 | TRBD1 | TGTGCCAGCAATTTGGGACAGGGAGCTTTCTTT | CASNLGQGAFF
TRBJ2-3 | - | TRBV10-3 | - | TGTGCCATCAGGGAGGTTCTTAGCACAGATACGCAGTATTTT | CAIREVLSTDTQYF
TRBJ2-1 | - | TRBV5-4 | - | TGTGCCAGCAGCGCAGGGGTGGCGACGAGGGAGGTTATGAGGAATGAGCAGTTCTTC | CASSAGVATREVMRNEQFF
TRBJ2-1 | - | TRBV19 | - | TGTGCCAGTAGTATCGGCAGGGACAATGAGCAGTTCTTC | CASSIGRDNEQFF
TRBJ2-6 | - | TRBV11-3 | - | TGTGCCAGCAGCTTAGTTGTTCTCGCCTCCGTGGGGGCCAACGTCCTGACTTTC | CASSLVVLASVGANVLTF
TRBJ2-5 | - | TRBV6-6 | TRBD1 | TGTGCCAGCAGTTCAGGACAGGGGGTATCGGAGACCCAGTACTTC | CASSSGQGVSETQYF
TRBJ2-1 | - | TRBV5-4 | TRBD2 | TGTGCCAGCAGCTTGAGGTCTAGCGGGATCGGTTTTTACAATGAGCAGTTCTTC | CASSLRSSGIGFYNEQFF
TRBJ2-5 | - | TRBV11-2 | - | TGTGCCAGCAGCCGCTCTCCGGACGAGACCCAGTACTTC | CASSRSPDETQYF
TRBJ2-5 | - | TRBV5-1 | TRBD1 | TGCGCCAGCAGCTATTCCTCTCCGGGACAGGTGGGAGGAGAGACCCAGTACTTC | CASSYSSPGQVGGETQYF
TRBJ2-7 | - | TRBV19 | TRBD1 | TGTGCCACCTCGAGGAGGACAGGGTCATACGAGCAGTACTTC | CATSRRTGSYEQYF
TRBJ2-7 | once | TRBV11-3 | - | TGTGCCAGCAGCTTCTCGCAGGAGGCATTCGAGCAGTACTTC | CASSFSQEAFEQYF
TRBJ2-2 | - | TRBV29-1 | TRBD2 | TGCAGCGCCCACGGGGCGGGAGGGCGCACCGGGGAGCTGTTTTTT | CSAHGAGGRTGELFF
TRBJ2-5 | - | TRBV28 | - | TGTGCCAGCACCACTCGCAAGGAGACCCAGTACTTC | CASTTRKETQYF
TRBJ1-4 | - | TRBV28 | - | TGTGCCAGCAGTTTAGGGGACTCGAATGAAAAACTGTTTTTT | CASSLGDSNEKLFF
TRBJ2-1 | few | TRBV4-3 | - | TGCGCCAGCAGCCAGGACCCAAAGGGGGATGAGCAGTTCTTC | CASSQDPKGDEQFF
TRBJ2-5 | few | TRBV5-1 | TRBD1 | TGCGCCAGCCAAAGACAGGGTAGGGAGACCCAGTACTTC | CASQRQGRETQYF
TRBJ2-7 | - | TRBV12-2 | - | TGTGCAAGTCGCTCGGCTCAAAGGGGGACAGGTGATAATTACGAGCAGTACTTC | CASRSAQRGTGDNYEQYF
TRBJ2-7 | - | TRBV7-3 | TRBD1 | TGTGCCAGCAGCTTAATGACAGGGGCCGCCTACGAGCAGTACTTC | CASSLMTGAAYEQYF
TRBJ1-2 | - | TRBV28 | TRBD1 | TGTGCCAGCAGTTTTGGCCGACAGGGCTATGGCTACACCTTC | CASSFGRQGYGYTF
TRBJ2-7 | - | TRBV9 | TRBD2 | TGTGCCAGCAGCGTCGGACTAGCGGGTACCTACGAGCAGTACTTC | CASSVGLAGTYEQYF
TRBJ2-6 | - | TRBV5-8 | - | TGTGCCAGCACCTTCGGGGCTGGGGCCAACGTCCTGACTTTC | CASTFGAGANVLTF
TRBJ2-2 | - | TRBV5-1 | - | TGCGCCAGCAGCTTGGTGGCTGGAACCGGGGAGCTGTTTTTT | CASSLVAGTGELFF
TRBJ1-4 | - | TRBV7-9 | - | TGTGCCAGCAGCAGGACGGAGGTTAATGAAAAACTGTTTTTT | CASSRTEVNEKLFF
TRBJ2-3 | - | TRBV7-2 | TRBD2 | TGTGCCAGCAGCTTATCTAGCGGGAGGGCAGATACGCAGTATTTT | CASSLSSGRADTQYF
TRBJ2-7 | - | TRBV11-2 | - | TGTGCCAGCAGCTTAGATCGACTCGGAGCGGGCCTCTCCTACGAGCAGTACTTC | CASSLDRLGAGLSYEQYF
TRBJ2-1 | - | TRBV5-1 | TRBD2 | TGCGCCAGCAGCTTGCCAAGCGGGATTTTCTCCTACAATGAGCAGTTCTTC | CASSLPSGIFSYNEQFF
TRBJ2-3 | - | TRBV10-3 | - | TGTGCCATCAGTGAGTCTAACTTCACAGATACGCAGTATTTT | CAISESNFTDTQYF
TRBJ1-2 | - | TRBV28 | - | TGTGCCAGCAGTTTAGGAGGATGGGGCTACACCTTC | CASSLGGWGYTF
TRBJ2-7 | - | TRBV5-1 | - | TGCGCCAGCAGCCCCAGTCCGGACAGACCTACCGAGCAGTACTTC | CASSPSPDRPTEQYF
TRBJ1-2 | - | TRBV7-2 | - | TGTGCCAGCAGTTCAGGTCGAGGACTTTATGGCTACACCTTC | CASSSGRGLYGYTF
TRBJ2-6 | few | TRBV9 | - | TGTGCCAGCAGCTACACTCTACTTGGGGCCAACGTCCTGACTTTC | CASSYTLLGANVLTF
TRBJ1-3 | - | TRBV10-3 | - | TGTGCCATCAGAGAGGAGAGAAGCTCTGGAAACACCATATATTTT | CAIREERSSGNTIYF
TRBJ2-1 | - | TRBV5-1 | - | TGCGCCAGCAGCTTCGGCAGGGGCTACAATGAGCAGTTCTTC | CASSFGRGYNEQFF
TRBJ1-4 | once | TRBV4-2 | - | TGTGCCAGCAGACCGGAACCAGGGACAACTAATGAAAAACTGTTTTTT | CASRPEPGTTNEKLFF
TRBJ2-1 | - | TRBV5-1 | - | TGCGCCAGCAGCTTCAGAGAGTTGGGGTACAATGAGCAGTTCTTC | CASSFRELGYNEQFF
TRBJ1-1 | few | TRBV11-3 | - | TGTGCCAGCAGCTACTTTATGGGGGGAAGCACTGAAGCTTTCTTT | CASSYFMGGSTEAFF
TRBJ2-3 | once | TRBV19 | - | TGTGCCAGTAGTTTATGGACAGACCTCTACACAGATACGCAGTATTTT | CASSLWTDLYTDTQYF
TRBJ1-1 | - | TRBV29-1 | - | TGCAGCGTTGGGGGTGGCCCGAACACTGAAGCTTTCTTT | CSVGGGPNTEAFF
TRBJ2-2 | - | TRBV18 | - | TGTGCCAGCTCACCCGGGACCCCGATGATCGGGGAGCTGTTTTTT | CASSPGTPMIGELFF
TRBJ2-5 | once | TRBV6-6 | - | TGTGCCAGCAGTCATCAAGAGACCCAGTACTTC | CASSHQETQYF
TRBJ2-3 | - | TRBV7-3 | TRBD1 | TGTGCCAGCAGCTCTGGACAGGGGGCCAGCACAGATACGCAGTATTTT | CASSSGQGASTDTQYF
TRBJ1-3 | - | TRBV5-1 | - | TGCGCCAGCAGCCTTGTGTCGGGGGTTTCTGGAAACACCATATATTTT | CASSLVSGVSGNTIYF
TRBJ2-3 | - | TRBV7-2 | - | TGTGCCAGCAGCTTAGGACGCGGGACAGATACGCAGTATTTT | CASSLGRGTDTQYF
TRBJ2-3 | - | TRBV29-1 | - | TGCAGCGTTGATCGGCAGAACACAGATACGCAGTATTTT | CSVDRQNTDTQYF